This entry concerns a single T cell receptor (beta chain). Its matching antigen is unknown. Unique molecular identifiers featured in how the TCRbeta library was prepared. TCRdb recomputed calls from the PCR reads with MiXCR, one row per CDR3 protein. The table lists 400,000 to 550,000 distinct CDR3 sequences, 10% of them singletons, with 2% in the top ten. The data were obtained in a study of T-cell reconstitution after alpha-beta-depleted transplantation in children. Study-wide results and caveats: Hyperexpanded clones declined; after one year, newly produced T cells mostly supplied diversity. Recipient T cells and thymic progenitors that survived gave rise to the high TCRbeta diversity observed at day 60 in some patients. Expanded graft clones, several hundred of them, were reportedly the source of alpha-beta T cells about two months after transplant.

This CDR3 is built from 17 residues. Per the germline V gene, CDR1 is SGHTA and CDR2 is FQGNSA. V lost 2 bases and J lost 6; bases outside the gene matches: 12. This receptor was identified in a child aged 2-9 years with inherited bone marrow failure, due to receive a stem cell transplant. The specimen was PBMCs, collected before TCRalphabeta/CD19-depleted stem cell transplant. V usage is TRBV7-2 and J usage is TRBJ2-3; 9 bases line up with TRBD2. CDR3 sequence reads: CASSLQAGGPHWDTQYF. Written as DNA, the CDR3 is TGTGCCAGCAGCTTACAGGCGGGAGGGCCCCATTGGGATACGCAGTATTTT.